This T cell receptor (beta chain) appears in the sequencing data of a study of neurological immune-mediated disorders (dated by TCRdb to the late 2010s). Background on the whole study: Among the roughly 34 multiple sclerosis patients, relapsing-remitting MS was present in approximately 31 and secondary progressive MS was present in 3. Peripheral blood TCR-beta repertoires from patients with HTLV-I-associated myelopathy (HAM/TSP), patients with multiple sclerosis, and healthy controls were compared in the study using UMI-based sequencing. Longitudinal samples, technical triplicates and paired sorted CD4+ and CD8+ T-cell subsets, alongside PBMC samples, were included among the approximately 110 TCR-beta libraries. The cohort was made up of about 68 subjects, consisting of around 15 HAM/TSP patients, roughly 35 multiple sclerosis patients and 20 or so healthy controls.

V is clipped by 0 bases and J by 7 bases, and the sequence between their germline boundaries is 15 bases long. From its cysteine to its phenylalanine, the CDR3 spans 16 amino acids. Only CDR3 DNA remains: 48 bases, in frame from the first base. The germline V gene (reference sequence) sets CDR1 to SEHNR and CDR2 to FQNEAQ. cDNA synthesis used template-switch 5'RACE with a primer carrying a 10-nucleotide random unique molecular identifier tagging each TCR transcript. Every sequencing run covered 15-18 subjects and yielded more than 170 million TCR-beta sequences. Total RNA was extracted with the RNeasy kit. The KAPA Real-time Library Amplification kit was used to amplify TCR-beta VDJ regions with primers targeting the TCR constant region and the 5'RACE anchor. Sample indexes and Illumina adaptors were added in a first PCR, and a second PCR then increased library yield. After Ampure bead purification, the TCR product of roughly 650 bp was size-selected on a 2% E-gel SizeSelection system. Before pooling, library quality was checked on a Bioanalyzer, concentration was measured with Qubit, and libraries were quantified with the Kapa Library Quantification kit. Paired-end 2 x 150 bp sequencing of the libraries was performed on an Illumina HiSeq 2500. To increase sequence diversity, roughly 25-31% phiX was spiked into each library pool. In the original analysis: Quality-filtered reads were processed with the UMI-based MiGEC pipeline, and over 85% of raw TCR sequences were removed by the MiGEC pipeline during error correction. IMGT germline references were used for aligning VDJ genes, and each clonotype was defined as a unique CDR3 amino acid sequence together with its V-J genes. Clonal expansion, Shannon diversity and CDR3 relatedness (CalcPairwiseDistances, ClusterSamples) were evaluated with VDJtools, and phylogenetic trees were built with CLCbio workbench. Using coefficient-of-variation modelling across technical triplicates, the study counted a clone as expanded if it had at least 8 unique UMIs. TCRdb itself trimmed the public reads at Q25 with fastp, ran MiXCR and retained productive beta chains. Under each unique CDR3 protein, matching rows form one entry showing the most common genes and DNA. These V and J calls originate from TCRdb's pipeline instead of the authors' own analysis. The sample yields 90,000 to 100,000 distinct CDR3 sequences; roughly 4% were counted once. The ten largest clones represent around 6% of the sample.

Libraries from unsorted PBMCs were made from 2 million PBMCs kept in RNAlater at -80 degrees C until RNA extraction. Multiple sclerosis patients were enrolled in a US clinical protocol evaluating disease progression by magnetic resonance imaging. Peripheral blood underwent Ficoll-Hypaque density gradient centrifugation to isolate PBMCs, which were then cryopreserved in liquid nitrogen. What the work shows at the level of the full study, not this receptor alone: Across subjects, expanded clones never shared an identical CDR3 amino acid sequence, which suggests that the TCR-beta repertoires in every group were private. No clinical or MRI features were associated with the MS cluster, and the authors said that larger cohorts are needed. In a phylogenetic analysis, the repertoires of 18 out of 34 MS patients fell into a single cluster of related CDR3 sequences, pointing to a possible signature at the repertoire level. The highest TCR clonal expansion was observed in HAM/TSP patients, whereas the lowest was observed in MS patients, even when compared with healthy controls.

At least ten counts were recorded for this clonotype. Its antigen target is currently unknown. No qualities accompany the bases; no much larger clone lies one base away. The material sequenced was PBMCs. This clonotype originated in a woman in her late teens or twenties with multiple sclerosis. The rearrangement combines TRBV7-9 with TRBJ2-2, with TRBD2 perhaps the D gene, on 5 matching bases. The nucleotide sequence is given as TGTGCCAGCAGCTTAGCGTCGTTAGTCAGCGGCGGGGAGCTGTTTTTT. Its protein is CASSLASLVSGGELFF.